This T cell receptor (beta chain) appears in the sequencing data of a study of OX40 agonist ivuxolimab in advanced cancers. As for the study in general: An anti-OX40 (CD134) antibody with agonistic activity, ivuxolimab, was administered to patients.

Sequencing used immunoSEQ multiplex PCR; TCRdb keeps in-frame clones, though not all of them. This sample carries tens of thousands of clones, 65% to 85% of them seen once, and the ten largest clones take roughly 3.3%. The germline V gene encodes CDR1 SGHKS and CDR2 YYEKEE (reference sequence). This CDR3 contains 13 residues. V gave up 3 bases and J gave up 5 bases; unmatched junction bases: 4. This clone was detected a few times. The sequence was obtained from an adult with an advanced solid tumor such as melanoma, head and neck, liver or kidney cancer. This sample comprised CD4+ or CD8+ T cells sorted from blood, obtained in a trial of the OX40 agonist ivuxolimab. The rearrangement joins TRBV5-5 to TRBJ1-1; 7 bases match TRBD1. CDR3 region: CASSSSTGTEAFF. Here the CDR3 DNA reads TGTGCCAGCAGCTCGTCGACAGGGACTGAAGCTTTCTTT.